This TCR beta chain comes out of a study of cytomegalovirus exposure and HLA in healthy donors. Study results and limitations: It was confirmed in vitro that three of the CMV-associated chains were specific for CMV antigens. Accurate prediction of most subjects' HLA-A and HLA-B alleles from TCR beta sequences was reported. Sequencing likely generated an artifact that appeared as a cluster of highly shared sequence variants. Information on immune exposure was restricted to one variable (CMV serostatus).

V was pared by 3 bases and J by 5 bases, with 8 bases of the junction left unmatched. Germline CDR1 is ENHRY and CDR2 is SYGVKD. The CDR3 covers 16 residues. About this clone itself: Antigen: not known.

PCR employed 60 Vbeta and 13 Jbeta primers. Repertoires were generated with immunoSEQ multiplex PCR, while TCRdb's copy carries only in-frame clones and drops some. Of more than 75,000 clones in the sample, over 65% are singletons; the top ten hold under 10%. This receptor was obtained from a man between 40 and 49 years old in good health and CMV-seropositive. The sample was PBMCs. The chain combines TRBV10-3 with TRBJ2-1, with TRBD2 matching 9 bases. The CDR3 loop is CAISERRGGTNNEQFF. In DNA form, the CDR3 reads TGTGCCATCAGTGAACGGCGGGGGGGCACCAACAATGAGCAGTTCTTC.